This entry lists 4 T cell receptor beta chains sequenced from one sample in a study of control samples from healthy donors and cancer patients. TCRdb keeps only in-frame clones here, not all; method: immunoSEQ multiplex PCR. The sample contains approximately 100,000 clones, about nine tenths of which appear only once. Material: blood. The receptor source for this set is a human donor in good health. The donor label of this sample is uncertain.

This clone was picked up one time. The chain joins TRBV19 to TRBJ1-6; 7 nucleotides agree with TRBD1. CDR1 and CDR2 from the germline V gene are LNHDA and SQIVND (reference sequence). Trimming removed 10 bases from V and 10 bases from J; junction bases left unmatched: 10. The CDR3 has 13 amino acids. CDR3 in amino acids: CATGPGGKSPLHF. For the CDR3, the DNA is TGTGCCACCGGACCAGGGGGGAAGTCACCCCTCCACTTT.

The chain uses TRBV12-3 or TRBV12-4 and TRBJ2-5; 8 bases line up with TRBD1. This CDR3 region has 13 residues. Germline trimming cut 7 bases from V and 7 bases from J; bases unmatched to any gene: 8. The CDR3 region is CASMWTGLGTQYF. The DNA of the CDR3 is TGTGCCAGCATGTGGACAGGGTTGGGGACCCAGTACTTC.

The rearrangement links TRBV18 to TRBJ2-7; TRBD1 agrees at 7 bases. The CDR3 spans 15 residues. The ends lost 3 bases at V and 0 bases at J; junction bases unmatched: 5. Germline loops: CDR1 KGHSH, CDR2 LQKENI. The CDR3 spells CASSPGTASSYEQYF. CDR3 coding DNA: TGTGCCAGCTCACCCGGGACAGCGAGCTCCTACGAGCAGTACTTC.

The chain employs TRBV7-2 and TRBJ1-1, with D hard to call. V was trimmed by 1 base and J by 7 bases, leaving 10 bases between them. CDR1 and CDR2 (germline): SGHTA, FQGNSA. This CDR3 region has 13 residues. In DNA form, the CDR3 reads TGTGCCAGCAGCTTAGATAGGACCTTTGAAGCTTTCTTT. Its translation: CASSLDRTFEAFF.